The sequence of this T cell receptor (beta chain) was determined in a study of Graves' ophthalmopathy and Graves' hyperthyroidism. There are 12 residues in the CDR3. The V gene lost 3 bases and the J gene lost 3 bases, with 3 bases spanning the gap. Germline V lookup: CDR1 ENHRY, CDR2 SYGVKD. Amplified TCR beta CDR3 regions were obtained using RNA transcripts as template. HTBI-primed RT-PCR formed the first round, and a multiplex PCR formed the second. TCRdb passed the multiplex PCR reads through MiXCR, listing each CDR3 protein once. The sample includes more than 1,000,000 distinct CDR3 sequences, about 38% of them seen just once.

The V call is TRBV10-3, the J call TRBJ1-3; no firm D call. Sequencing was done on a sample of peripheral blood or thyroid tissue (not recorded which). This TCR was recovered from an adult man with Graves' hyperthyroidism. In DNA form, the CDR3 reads TGTGCCATCAGTGATGATGGAAACACCATATATTTT. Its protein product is CAISDDGNTIYF.